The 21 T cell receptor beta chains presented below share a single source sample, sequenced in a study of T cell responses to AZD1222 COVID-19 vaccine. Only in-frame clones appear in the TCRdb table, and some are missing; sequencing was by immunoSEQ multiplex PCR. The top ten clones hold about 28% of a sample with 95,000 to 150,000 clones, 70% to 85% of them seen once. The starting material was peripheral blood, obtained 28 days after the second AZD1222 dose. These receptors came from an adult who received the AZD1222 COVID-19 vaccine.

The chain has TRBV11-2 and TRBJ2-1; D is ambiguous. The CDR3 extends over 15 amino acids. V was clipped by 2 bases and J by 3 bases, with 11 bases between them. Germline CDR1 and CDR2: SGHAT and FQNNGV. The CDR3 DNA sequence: TGTGCCAGCAGCTTAAATCGGGTGGGCTACAATGAGCAGTTCTTC. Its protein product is CASSLNRVGYNEQFF.

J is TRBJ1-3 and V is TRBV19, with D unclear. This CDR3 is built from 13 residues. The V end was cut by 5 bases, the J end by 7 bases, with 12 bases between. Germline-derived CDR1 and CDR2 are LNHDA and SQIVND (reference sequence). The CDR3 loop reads CASSAEVSNTIYF. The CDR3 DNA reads TGTGCCAGTAGTGCCGAGGTGTCTAACACCATATATTTT.

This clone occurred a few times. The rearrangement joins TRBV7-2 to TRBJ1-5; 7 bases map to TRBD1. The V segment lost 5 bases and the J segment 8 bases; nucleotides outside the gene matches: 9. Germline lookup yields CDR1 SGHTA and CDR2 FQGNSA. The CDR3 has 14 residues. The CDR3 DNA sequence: TGTGCCAGCAGCCTCCGACAGGGAGGAAAGCCCCAGCATTTT. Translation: CASSLRQGGKPQHF.

This chain's CDR3 is CASSQFTQGGEQFF. In DNA form, the CDR3 reads TGTGCCAGCAGCCAATTCACACAGGGTGGTGAGCAGTTCTTC. The chain couples TRBV3-1 (or the pseudogene TRBV3-2) to TRBJ2-1, with D possibly being TRBD1 (6 bases). The germline V gene encodes CDR1 LGHDT and CDR2 YNNKEL (reference sequence). This CDR3 contains 14 residues. Between the trimmed V and J ends, which lost 2 bases and 9 bases, there was a span of 14 bases.

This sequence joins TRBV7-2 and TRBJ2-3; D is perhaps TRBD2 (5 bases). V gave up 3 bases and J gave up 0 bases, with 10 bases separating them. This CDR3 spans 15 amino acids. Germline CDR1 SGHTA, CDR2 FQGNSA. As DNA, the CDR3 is TGTGCCAGCAGCTTGGCAGCGGCTAGCACAGATACGCAGTATTTT. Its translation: CASSLAAASTDTQYF.

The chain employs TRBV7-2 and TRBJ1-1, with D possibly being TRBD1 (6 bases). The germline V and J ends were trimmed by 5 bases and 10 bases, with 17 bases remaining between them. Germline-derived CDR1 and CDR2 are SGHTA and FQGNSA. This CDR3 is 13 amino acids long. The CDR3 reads CASSPGQTNLAFF. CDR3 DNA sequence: TGTGCCAGCAGCCCTGGACAGACAAACCTAGCTTTCTTT. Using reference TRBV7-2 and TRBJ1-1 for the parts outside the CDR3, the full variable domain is GAGVSQSPSNKVTEKGKDVELRCDPISGHTALYWYRQSLGQGLEFLIYFQGNSAPDKSGLPSDRFSAERTGGSVSTLTIQRTQQEDSAVYLCASSPGQTNLAFFGQGTRLTVV.

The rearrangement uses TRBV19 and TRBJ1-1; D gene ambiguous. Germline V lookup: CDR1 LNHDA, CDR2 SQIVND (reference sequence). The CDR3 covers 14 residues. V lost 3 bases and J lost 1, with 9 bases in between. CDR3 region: CASSMESGNTEAFF. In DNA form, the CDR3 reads TGTGCCAGTAGTATGGAATCGGGGAACACTGAAGCTTTCTTT.

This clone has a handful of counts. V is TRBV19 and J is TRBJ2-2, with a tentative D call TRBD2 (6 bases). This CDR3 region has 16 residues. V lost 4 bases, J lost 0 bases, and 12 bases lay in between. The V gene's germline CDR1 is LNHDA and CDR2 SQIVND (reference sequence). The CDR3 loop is CASSRGEPTNTGELFF. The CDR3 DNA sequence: TGTGCCAGTAGTAGGGGGGAGCCTACGAACACCGGGGAGCTGTTTTTT. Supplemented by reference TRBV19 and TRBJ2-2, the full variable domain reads DGGITQSPKYLFRKEGQNVTLSCEQNLNHDAMYWYRQDPGQGLRLIYYSQIVNDFQKGDIAEGYSVSREKKESFPLTVTSAQKNPTAFYLCASSRGEPTNTGELFFGEGSRLTVL.

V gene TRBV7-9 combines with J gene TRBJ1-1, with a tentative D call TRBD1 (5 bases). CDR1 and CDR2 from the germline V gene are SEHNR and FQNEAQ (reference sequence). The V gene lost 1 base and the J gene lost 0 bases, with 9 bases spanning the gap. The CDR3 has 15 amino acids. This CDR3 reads CASSLGDGMNTEAFF. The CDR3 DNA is TGTGCCAGCAGCTTAGGGGACGGCATGAACACTGAAGCTTTCTTT.

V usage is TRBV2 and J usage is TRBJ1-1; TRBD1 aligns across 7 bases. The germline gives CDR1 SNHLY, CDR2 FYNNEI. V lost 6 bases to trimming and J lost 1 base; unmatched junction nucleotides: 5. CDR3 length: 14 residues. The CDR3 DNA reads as TGTGCCAGCAGCGCCCGGACAGGGAACACTGAAGCTTTCTTT. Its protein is CASSARTGNTEAFF.

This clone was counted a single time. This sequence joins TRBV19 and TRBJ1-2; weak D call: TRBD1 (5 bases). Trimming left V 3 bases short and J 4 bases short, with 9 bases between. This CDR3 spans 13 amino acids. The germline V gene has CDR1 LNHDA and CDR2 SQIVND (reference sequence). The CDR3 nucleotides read TGTGCCAGTAGTATGGACATCCTCTATGGCTACACCTTC. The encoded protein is CASSMDILYGYTF.

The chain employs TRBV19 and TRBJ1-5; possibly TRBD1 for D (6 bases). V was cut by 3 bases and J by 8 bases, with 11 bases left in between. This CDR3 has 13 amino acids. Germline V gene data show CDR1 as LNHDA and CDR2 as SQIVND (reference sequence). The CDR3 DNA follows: TGTGCCAGTAGTATCGAACAGGGTAAGCCCCAGCATTTT. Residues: CASSIEQGKPQHF.

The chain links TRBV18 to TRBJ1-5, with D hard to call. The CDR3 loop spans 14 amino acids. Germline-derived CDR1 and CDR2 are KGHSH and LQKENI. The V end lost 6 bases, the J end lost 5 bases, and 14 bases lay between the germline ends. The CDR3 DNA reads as TGTGCCAGCTCCCCGCTGGGGTCGGATCAGCCCCAGCATTTT. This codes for CASSPLGSDQPQHF.

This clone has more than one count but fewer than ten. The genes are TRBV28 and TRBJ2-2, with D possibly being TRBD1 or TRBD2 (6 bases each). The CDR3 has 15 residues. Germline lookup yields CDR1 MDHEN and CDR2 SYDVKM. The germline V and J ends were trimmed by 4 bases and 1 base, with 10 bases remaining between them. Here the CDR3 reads CASSSGARNTGELFF. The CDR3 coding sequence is TGTGCCAGCAGTTCGGGGGCTAGGAACACCGGGGAGCTGTTTTTT.

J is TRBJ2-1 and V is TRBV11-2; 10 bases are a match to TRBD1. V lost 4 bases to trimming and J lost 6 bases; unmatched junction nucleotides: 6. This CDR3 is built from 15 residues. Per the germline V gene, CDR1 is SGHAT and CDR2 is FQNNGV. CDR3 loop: CASSSPGTGANEQFF. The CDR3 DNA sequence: TGTGCCAGCAGCTCCCCCGGGACAGGGGCCAATGAGCAGTTCTTC.

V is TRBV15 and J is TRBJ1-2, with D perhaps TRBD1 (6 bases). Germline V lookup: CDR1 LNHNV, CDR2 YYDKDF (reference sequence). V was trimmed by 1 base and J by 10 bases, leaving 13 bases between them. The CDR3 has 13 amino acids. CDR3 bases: TGTGCCACCAGCAGAGGGGGGCAAAGGATCTACACCTTC. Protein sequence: CATSRGGQRIYTF. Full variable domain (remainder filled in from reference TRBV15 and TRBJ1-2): DAMVIQNPRYQVTQFGKPVTLSCSQTLNHNVMYWYQQKSSQAPKLLFHYYDKDFNNEADTPDNFQSRRPNTSFCFLDIRSPGLGDTAMYLCATSRGGQRIYTFGSGTRLTVV.

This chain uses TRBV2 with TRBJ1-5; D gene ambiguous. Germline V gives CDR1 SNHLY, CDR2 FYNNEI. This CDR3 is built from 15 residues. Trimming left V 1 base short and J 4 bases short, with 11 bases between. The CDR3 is CASSEEGKRNQPQHF. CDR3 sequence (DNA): TGTGCCAGCAGTGAAGAGGGCAAGCGGAATCAGCCCCAGCATTTT. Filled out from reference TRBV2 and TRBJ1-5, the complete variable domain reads EPEVTQTPSHQVTQMGQEVILRCVPISNHLYFYWYRQILGQKVEFLVSFYNNEISEKSEIFDDQFSVERPDGSNFTLKIRSTKLEDSAMYFCASSEEGKRNQPQHFGDGTRLSIL.

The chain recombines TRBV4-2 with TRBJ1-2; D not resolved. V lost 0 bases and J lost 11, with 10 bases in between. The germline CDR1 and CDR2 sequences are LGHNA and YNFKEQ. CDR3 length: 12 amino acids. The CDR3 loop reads CASSQEPASYTF. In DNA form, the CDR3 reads TGTGCCAGCAGCCAAGAACCAGCGAGTTACACCTTC.

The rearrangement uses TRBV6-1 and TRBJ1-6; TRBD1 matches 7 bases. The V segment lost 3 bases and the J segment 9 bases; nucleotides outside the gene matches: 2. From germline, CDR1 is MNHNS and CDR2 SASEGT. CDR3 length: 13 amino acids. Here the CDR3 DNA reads TGTGCCAGCAGTGAGGACAGGAGTTCACCCCTCCACTTT. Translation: CASSEDRSSPLHF.

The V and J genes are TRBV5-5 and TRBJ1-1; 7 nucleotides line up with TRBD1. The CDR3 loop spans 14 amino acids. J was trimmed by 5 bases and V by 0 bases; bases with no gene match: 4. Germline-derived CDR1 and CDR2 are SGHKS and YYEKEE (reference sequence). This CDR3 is CASSLGQGRTEAFF. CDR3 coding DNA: TGTGCCAGCAGCTTGGGACAGGGAAGGACTGAAGCTTTCTTT.

In nucleotides, the CDR3 is TGTGCCAGCAGTAGTGGAGGGGGAAGAGGAAACACCATATATTTT. It yields the protein CASSSGGGRGNTIYF. V and J are TRBV28 and TRBJ1-3, with D maybe TRBD1 (6 bases). Germline CDR1 and CDR2: MDHEN and SYDVKM. Trimming removed 5 bases at V and 4 bases at J, with 15 bases between. CDR3 size: 15 residues.